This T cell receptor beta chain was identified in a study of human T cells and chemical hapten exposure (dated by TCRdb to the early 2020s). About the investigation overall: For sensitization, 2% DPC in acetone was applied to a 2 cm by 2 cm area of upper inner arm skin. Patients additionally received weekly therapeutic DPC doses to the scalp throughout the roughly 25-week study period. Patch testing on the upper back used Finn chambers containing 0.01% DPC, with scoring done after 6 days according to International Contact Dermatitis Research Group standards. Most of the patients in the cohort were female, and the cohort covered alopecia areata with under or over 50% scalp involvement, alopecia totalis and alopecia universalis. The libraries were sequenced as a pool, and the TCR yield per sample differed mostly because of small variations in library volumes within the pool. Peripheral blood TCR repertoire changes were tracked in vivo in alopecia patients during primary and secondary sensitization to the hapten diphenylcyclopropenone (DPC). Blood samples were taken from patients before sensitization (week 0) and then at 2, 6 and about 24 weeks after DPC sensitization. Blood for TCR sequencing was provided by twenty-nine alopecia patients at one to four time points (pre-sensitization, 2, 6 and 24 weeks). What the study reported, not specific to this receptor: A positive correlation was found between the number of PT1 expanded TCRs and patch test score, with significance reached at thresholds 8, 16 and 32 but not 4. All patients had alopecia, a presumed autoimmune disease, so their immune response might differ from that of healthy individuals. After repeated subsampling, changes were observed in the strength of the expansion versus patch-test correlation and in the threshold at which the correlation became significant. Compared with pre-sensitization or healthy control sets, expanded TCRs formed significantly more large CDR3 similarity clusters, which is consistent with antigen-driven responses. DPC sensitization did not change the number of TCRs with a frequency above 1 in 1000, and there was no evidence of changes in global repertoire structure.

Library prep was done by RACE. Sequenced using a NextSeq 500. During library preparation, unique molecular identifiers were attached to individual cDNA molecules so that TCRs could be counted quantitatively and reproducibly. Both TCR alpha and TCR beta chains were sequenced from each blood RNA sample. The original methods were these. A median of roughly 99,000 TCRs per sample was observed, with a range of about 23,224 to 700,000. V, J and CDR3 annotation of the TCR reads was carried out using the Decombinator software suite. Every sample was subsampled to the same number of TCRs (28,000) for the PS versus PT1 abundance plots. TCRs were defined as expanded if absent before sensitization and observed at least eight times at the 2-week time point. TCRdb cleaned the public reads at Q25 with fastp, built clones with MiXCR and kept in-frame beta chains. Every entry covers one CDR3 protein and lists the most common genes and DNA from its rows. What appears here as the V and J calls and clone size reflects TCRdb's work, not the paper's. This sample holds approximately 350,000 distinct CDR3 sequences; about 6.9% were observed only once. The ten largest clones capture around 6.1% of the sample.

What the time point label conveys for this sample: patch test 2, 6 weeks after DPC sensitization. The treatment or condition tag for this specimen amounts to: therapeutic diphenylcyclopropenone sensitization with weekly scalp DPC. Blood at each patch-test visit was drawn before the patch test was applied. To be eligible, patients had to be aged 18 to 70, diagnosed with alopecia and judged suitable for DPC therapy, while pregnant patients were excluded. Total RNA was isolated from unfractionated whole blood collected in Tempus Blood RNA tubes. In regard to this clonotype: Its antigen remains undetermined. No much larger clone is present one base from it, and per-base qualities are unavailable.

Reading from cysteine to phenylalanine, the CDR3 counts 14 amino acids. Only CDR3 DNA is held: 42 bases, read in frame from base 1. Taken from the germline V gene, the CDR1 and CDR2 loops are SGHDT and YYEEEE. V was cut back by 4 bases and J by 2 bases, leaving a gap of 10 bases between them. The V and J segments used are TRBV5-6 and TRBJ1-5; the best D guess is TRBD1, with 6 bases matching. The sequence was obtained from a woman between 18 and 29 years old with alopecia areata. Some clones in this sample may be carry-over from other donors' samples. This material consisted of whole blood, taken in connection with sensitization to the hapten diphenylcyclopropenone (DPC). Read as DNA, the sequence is TGTGCCAGCAGCCTCAGGGGTCGCAATCAGCCCCAGCATTTT. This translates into CASSLRGRNQPQHF.